This TCR beta chain was sequenced during a study of CD8+ T cells in alopecia areata. General study results and limits: Mouse data revealed clearer TCR sharing than patient data did, a gap possibly tied to HLA.

Investigators isolated RNA and reverse transcribed it into cDNA to act as the sequencing template. TCRdb keeps only in-frame clones here, not all; method: immunoSEQ multiplex PCR. The sample includes about 250,000 clones, about three fifths seen only once; the top ten take roughly 0.93%. The table lists this clone with a few counts. As yet, its antigen is unknown. V was cut by 4 bases and J by 1 base, with 15 bases left in between. The CDR3 consists of 15 residues. Germline CDR1 reads SQVTM; CDR2 reads ANQGSEA. Indicated treatment: oral pan-JAK inhibitor, 5-10 mg twice daily. Researchers took lesional scalp punch biopsies and peripheral blood from people who were alopecia areata patients.

This chain connects TRBV29-1 to TRBJ2-3; D may be TRBD2 (5 bases). The sequenced sample was CD4+ T cells sorted from blood, obtained at roughly week 53, from a patient treated with tofacitinib. This TCR came from a human donor with alopecia areata. CDR3 amino acids: CSVGQFLGGTDTQYF. In nucleotides, the CDR3 is TGCAGCGTTGGACAATTCCTCGGGGGCACAGATACGCAGTATTTT.